One sample yielded the 7 T cell receptor beta chains listed below, sequenced in a study of metastatic and nonmetastatic thyroid tumors. There were no patients who had received any treatment before thyroid surgery. Via MiXCR, TCRdb re-called the PCR reads. Here the sample spans around 26,000 clones, under 15% being singletons. The sequenced material came from blood. The source is a female donor with papillary thyroid cancer or a benign thyroid nodule (not recorded which). Some clones in this sample may be carry-over from other donors' samples.

This clone showed up many times. As DNA, the CDR3 is TGTGCCAGCAGTGATTTCGGGGGGGGGACCCAGTACTTC. Protein product: CASSDFGGGTQYF. The chain links TRBV6-1 to TRBJ2-5; 8 nucleotides match TRBD2. CDR3 length equals 13 residues. CDR1 is MNHNS and CDR2 is SASEGT in the germline V gene. The J segment lost 7 bases and the V segment lost 3 bases, leaving 4 bases of the junction unmatched.

This clone was seen repeatedly, ten times or more. The rearrangement joins TRBV4-3 to TRBJ2-1; D is possibly TRBD1 or TRBD2 (5 bases each). There are 18 residues in the CDR3. Trimming pared 1 base from V and 0 bases from J, leaving 16 bases between. CDR1 and CDR2 (germline): LGHNA, YSLEER. The CDR3 DNA reads TGCGCCAGCAGCCAAGTAATCGGGGCCCCGAGCTCCTACAATGAGCAGTTCTTC. Translation: CASSQVIGAPSSYNEQFF.

This clone was detected ten times or more. This chain links TRBV13 with TRBJ2-5; 12 positions match TRBD1. This CDR3 spans 16 amino acids. Germline V gives CDR1 PRHDT, CDR2 FYEKMQ (reference sequence). V was clipped by 5 bases and J by 5 bases; unmatched bases: 9. Here the CDR3 DNA reads TGTGCCAGCAGCGTCGGGACAGGGGGCGCTTGGGAGACCCAGTACTTC. Protein sequence: CASSVGTGGAWETQYF.

This clone was counted many times. J is TRBJ2-1 and V is TRBV24-1, with 7 bases lining up with TRBD2. Germline values: CDR1 KGHDR, CDR2 SFDVKD. The CDR3 totals 17 residues. V was clipped by 2 bases and J by 3 bases; unmatched bases: 9. CDR3 in amino acids: CATSDSSSGRLYNEQFF. The CDR3 nucleotides read TGTGCCACCAGTGATTCGTCTAGCGGACGCCTCTACAATGAGCAGTTCTTC.

This clone was seen more than once but under ten times. This may stem from a read error, because a much larger clone lies one nucleotide away. Distinct nucleotide sequences in the sample also encode this CDR3. The chain recombines TRBV12-5 with TRBJ2-1; D unclear. Germline V gene sequence: CDR1 LGHNT, CDR2 FRNRAP. This CDR3 is 12 amino acids long. CDR3 loop: CASGYSYNEQFF. The CDR3 DNA sequence: TGTGCTAGTGGTTATTCTTACAACGAGCAGTTCTTC. Supplemented by reference TRBV12-5 and TRBJ2-1, the full variable domain reads DARVTQTPRHKVTEMGQEVTMRCQPILGHNTVFWYRQTMMQGLELLAYFRNRAPLDDSGMPKDRFSAEMPDATLATLKIQPSEPRDSAVYFCASGYSYNEQFFGPGTRLTVL.

This clone came up many times. The chain joins TRBV28 to TRBJ2-3, with TRBD2 as a possible D gene (6 bases). The CDR3 length is 12 residues. Trimming removed 5 bases at V and 8 bases at J, with 11 bases between. From germline, CDR1 is MDHEN and CDR2 SYDVKM. In nucleotides, the CDR3 is TGTGCCAGCAGTACCGGGGGAGGTACGCAGTATTTT. Encoded protein: CASSTGGGTQYF.

This clone has ten or more counts. V is TRBV7-2 and J is TRBJ2-7; maybe TRBD1 (5 bases). The germline V gene encodes CDR1 SGHTA and CDR2 FQGNSA. Trimming removed 5 bases from V and 0 bases from J, with 11 bases in between. The CDR3 contains 14 residues. The CDR3 is CASSKSGYSYEQYF. The DNA for the CDR3 is TGTGCCAGCAGCAAATCAGGGTACTCCTACGAGCAGTACTTC.